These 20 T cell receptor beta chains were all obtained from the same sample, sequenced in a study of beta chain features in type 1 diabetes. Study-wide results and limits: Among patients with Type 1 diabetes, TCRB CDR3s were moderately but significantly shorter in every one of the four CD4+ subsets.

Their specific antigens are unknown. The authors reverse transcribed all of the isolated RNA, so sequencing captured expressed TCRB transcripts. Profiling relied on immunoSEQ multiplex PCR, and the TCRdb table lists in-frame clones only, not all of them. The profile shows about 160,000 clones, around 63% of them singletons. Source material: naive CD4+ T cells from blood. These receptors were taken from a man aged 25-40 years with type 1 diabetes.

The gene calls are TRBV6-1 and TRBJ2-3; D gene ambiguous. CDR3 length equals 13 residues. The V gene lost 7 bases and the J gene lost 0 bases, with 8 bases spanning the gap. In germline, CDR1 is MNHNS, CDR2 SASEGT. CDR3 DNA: TGTGCCAGCATACCCGCTAGCACAGATACGCAGTATTTT. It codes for CASIPASTDTQYF.

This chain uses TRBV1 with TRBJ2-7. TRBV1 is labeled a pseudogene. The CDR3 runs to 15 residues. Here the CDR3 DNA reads TGCACCAGCAGCCGCCTCAAACCCCTCTCCTACGAGCAGTACTTC. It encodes CTSSRLKPLSYEQYF.

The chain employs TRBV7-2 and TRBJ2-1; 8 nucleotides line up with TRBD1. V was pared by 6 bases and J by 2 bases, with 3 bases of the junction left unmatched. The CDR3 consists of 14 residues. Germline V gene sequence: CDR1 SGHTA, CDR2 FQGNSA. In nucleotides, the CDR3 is TGTGCCAGCAGAGACAGGGGTACCTACAATGAGCAGTTCTTC. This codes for CASRDRGTYNEQFF. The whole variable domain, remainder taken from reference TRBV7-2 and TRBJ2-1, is GAGVSQSPSNKVTEKGKDVELRCDPISGHTALYWYRQSLGQGLEFLIYFQGNSAPDKSGLPSDRFSAERTGGSVSTLTIQRTQQEDSAVYLCASRDRGTYNEQFFGPGTRLTVL.

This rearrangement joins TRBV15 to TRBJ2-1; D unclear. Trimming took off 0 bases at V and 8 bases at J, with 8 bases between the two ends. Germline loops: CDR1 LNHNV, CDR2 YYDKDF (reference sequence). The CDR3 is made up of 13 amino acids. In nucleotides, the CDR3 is TGTGCCACCAGCAGAGATATCGTGGATGAGCAGTTCTTC. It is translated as CATSRDIVDEQFF.

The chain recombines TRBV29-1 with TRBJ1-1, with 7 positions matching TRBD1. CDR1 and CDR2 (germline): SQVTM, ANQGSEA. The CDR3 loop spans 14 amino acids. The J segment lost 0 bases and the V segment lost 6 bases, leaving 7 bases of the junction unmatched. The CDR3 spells CSVSGQPMNTEAFF. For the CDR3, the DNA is TGCAGCGTCTCGGGACAGCCAATGAACACTGAAGCTTTCTTT.

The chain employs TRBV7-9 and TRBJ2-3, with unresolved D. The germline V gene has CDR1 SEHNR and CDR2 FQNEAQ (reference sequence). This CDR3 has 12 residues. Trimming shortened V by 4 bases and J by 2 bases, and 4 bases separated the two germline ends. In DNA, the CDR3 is TGTGCCAGCAGCTCCAACACAGATACGCAGTATTTT. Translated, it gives CASSSNTDTQYF.

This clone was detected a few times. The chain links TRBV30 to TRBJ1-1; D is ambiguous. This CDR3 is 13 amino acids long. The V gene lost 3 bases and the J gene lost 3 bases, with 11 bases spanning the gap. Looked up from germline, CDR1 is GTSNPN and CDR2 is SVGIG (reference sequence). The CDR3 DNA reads TGTGCCTGGAGCCTCTCCGAAGACACTGAAGCTTTCTTT. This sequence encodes CAWSLSEDTEAFF.

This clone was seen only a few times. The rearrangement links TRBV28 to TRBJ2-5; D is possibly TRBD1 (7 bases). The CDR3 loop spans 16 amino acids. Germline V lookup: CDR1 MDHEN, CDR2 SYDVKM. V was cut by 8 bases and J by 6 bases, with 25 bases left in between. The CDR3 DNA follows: TGTGCCAGCTCCCTTACAGGGGCCGGGGGTATGAAGACCCAGTACTTC. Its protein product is CASSLTGAGGMKTQYF.

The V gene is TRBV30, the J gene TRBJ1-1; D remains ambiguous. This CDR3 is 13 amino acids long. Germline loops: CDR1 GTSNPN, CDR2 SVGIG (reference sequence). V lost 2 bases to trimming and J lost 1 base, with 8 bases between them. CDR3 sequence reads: CAWSLHANTEAFF. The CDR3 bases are TGTGCCTGGAGTTTACACGCGAACACTGAAGCTTTCTTT.

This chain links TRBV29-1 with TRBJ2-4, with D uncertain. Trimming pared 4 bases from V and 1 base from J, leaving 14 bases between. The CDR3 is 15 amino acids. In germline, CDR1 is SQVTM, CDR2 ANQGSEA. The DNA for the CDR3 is TGCAGCGTTGCCGGGCCCCAGGTGGCCAAAAACATTCAGTACTTC. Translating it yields CSVAGPQVAKNIQYF.

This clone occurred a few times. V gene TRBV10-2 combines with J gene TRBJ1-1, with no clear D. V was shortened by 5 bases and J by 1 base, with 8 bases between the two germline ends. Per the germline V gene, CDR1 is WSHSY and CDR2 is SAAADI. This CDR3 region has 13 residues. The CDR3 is CASSRGTNTEAFF. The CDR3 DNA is TGCGCCAGCAGTCGGGGAACGAACACTGAAGCTTTCTTT.

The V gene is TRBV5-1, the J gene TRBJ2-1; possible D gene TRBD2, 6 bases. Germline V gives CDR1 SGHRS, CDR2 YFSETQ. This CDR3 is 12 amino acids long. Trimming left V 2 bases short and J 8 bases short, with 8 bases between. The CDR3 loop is CASSFSGDEQFF. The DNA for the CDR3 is TGCGCCAGCAGCTTCTCGGGGGATGAGCAGTTCTTC.

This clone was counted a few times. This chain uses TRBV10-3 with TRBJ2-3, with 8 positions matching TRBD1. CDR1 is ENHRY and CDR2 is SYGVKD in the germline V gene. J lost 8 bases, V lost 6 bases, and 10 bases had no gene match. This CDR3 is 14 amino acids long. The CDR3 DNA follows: TGTGCCATCAGGGGACAGGATGGGTTTATTACGCAGTATTTT. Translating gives CAIRGQDGFITQYF.

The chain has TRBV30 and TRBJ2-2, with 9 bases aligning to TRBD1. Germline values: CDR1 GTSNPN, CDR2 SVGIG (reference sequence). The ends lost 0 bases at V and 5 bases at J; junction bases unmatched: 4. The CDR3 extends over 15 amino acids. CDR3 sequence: CAWSVGDRVTGELFF. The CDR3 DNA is TGTGCCTGGAGTGTAGGGGACAGGGTTACCGGGGAGCTGTTTTTT.

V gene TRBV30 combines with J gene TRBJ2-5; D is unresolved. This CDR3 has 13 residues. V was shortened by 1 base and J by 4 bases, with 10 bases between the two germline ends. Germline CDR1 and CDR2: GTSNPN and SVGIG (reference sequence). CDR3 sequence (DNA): TGTGCCTGGAGTGAGGCAGCATCAGAGACCCAGTACTTC. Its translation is CAWSEAASETQYF.

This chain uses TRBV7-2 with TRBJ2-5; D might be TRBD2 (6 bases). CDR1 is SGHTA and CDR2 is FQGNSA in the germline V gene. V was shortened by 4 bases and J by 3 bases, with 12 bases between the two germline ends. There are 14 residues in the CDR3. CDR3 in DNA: TGTGCCAGCAGCTGGACTAACATGGAAGAGACCCAGTACTTC. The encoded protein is CASSWTNMEETQYF.

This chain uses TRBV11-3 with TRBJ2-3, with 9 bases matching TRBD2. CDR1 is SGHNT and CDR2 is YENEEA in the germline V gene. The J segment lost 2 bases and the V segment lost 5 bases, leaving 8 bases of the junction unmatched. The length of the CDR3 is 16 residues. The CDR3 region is CASSPTRGGITDTQYF. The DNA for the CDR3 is TGTGCCAGCAGCCCCACGCGGGGGGGGATCACAGATACGCAGTATTTT.

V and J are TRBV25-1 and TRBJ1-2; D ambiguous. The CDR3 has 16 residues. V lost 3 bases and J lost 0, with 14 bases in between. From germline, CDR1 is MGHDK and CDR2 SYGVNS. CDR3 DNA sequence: TGTGCCAGCAGTGATCGGGAGGAGCCCCCTAACTATGGCTACACCTTC. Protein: CASSDREEPPNYGYTF.

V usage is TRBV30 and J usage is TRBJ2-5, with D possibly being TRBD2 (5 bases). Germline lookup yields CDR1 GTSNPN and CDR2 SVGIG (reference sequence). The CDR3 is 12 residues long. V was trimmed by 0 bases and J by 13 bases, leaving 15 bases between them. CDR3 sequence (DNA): TGTGCCTGGAGTGTACTGGTCGGGGATCCGTACTTC. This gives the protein CAWSVLVGDPYF.

The DNA of the CDR3 is TGTGCCAGCAGAAACCCTGACAGGTTATATGTGCAGTTCTTC. Protein product: CASRNPDRLYVQFF. The V gene is TRBV6-6, the J gene TRBJ2-1, with D possibly being TRBD1 (6 bases). The CDR3 is 14 amino acids. CDR1 is MNHNY, CDR2 SVGAGI, per germline (reference sequence). V lost 6 bases and J 12 bases, leaving 21 bases between the germline ends.